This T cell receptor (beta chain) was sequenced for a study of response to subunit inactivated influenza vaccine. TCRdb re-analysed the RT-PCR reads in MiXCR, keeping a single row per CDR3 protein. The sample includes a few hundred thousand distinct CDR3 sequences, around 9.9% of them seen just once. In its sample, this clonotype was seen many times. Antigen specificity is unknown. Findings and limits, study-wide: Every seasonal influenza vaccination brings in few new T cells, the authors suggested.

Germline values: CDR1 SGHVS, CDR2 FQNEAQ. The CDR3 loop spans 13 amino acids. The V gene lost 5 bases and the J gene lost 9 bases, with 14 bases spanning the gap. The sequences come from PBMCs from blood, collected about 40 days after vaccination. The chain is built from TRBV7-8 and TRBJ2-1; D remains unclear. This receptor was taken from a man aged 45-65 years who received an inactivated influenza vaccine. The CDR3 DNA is TGTGCCAGCAGCACCGTTTTAGGCGGTGAGCAGTTCTTC. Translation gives CASSTVLGGEQFF.